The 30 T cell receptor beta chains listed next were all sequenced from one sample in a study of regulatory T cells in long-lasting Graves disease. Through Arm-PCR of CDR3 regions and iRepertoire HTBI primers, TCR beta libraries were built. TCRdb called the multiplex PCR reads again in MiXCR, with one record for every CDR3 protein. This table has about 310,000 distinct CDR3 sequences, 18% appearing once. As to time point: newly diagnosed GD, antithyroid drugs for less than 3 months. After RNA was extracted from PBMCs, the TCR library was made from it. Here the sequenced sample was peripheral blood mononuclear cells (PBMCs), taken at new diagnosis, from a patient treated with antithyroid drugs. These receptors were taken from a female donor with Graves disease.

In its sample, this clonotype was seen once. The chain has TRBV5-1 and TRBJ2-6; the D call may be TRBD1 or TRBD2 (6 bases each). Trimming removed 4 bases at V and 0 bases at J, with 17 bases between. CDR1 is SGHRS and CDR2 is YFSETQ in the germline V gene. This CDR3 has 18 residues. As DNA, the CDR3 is TGCGCCAGCAGCCTAGAGGGGGGTCCCGTCTCTGGGGCCAACGTCCTGACTTTC. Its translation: CASSLEGGPVSGANVLTF.

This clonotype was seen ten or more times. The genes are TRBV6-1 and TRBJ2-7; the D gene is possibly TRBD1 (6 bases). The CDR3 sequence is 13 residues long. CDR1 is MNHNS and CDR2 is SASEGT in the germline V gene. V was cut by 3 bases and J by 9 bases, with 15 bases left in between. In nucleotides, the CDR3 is TGTGCCAGCAGTGATACAACCGGGACACTGCAGTACTTC. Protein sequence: CASSDTTGTLQYF.

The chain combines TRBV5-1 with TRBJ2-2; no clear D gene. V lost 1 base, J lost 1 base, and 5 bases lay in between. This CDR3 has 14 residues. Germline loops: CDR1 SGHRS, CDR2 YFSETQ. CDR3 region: CASSLSQNTGELFF. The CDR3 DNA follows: TGCGCCAGCAGCTTGAGTCAGAACACCGGGGAGCTGTTTTTT.

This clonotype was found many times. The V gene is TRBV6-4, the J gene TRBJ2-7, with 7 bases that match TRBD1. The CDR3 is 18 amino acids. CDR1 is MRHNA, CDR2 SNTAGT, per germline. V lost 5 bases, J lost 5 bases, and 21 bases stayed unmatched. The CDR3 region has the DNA TGTGCCAGCAGTTATTATGAACGGGCCGACAGGGATCGGAACGAGCAGTACTTC. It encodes CASSYYERADRDRNEQYF.

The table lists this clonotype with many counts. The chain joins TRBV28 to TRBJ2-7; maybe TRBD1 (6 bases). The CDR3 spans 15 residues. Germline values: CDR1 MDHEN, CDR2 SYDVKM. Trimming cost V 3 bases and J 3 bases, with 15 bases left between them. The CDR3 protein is CASSLSLGQSYEQYF. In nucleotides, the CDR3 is TGTGCCAGCAGTTTGAGTCTCGGACAGAGCTACGAGCAGTACTTC.

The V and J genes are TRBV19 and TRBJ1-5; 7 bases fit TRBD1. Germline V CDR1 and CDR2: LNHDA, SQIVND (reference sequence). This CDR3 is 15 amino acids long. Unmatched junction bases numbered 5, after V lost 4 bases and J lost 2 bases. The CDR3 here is CASSTRTGGNQPQHF. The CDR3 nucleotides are TGTGCCAGTAGTACCCGGACAGGAGGCAATCAGCCCCAGCATTTT.

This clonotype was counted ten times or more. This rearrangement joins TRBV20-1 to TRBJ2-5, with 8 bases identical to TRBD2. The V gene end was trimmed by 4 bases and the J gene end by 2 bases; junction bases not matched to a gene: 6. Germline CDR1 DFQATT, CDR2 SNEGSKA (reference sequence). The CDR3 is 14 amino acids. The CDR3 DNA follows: TGCAGTGCTACGGGACTAGGGCGGCAAGAGACCCAGTACTTC. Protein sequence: CSATGLGRQETQYF.

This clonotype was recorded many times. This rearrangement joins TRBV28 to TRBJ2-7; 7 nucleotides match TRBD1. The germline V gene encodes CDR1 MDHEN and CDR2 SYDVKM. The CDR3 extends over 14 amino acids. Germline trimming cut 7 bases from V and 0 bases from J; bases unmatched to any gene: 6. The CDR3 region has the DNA TGTGCCAGCACCGAAGACAGGGCCTCCTACGAGCAGTACTTC. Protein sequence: CASTEDRASYEQYF. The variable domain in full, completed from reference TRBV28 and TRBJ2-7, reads DVKVTQSSRYLVKRTGEKVFLECVQDMDHENMFWYRQDPGLGLRLIYFSYDVKMKEKGDIPEGYSVSREKKERFSLILESASTNQTSMYLCASTEDRASYEQYFGPGTRLTVT.

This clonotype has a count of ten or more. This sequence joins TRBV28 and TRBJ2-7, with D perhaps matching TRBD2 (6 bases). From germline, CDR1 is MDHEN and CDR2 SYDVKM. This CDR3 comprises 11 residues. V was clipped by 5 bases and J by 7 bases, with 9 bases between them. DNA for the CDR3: TGTGCCAGCAGTCTAGCGAGAGAGCAGTACTTC. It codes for CASSLAREQYF.

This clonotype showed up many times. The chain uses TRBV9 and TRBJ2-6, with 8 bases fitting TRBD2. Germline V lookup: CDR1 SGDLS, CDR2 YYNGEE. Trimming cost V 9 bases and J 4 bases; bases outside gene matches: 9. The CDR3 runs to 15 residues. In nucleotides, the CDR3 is TGTGCCACCTCGGGGGGGCCGAGGGGGGCCAACGTCCTGACTTTC. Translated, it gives CATSGGPRGANVLTF.

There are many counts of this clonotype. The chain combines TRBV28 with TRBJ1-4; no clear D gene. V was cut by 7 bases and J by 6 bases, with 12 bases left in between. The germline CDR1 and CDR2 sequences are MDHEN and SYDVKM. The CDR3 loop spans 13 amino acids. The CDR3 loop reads CASTHEVDEKLFF. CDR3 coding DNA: TGTGCCAGCACCCACGAGGTGGATGAAAAACTGTTTTTT. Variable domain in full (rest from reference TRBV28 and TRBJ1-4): DVKVTQSSRYLVKRTGEKVFLECVQDMDHENMFWYRQDPGLGLRLIYFSYDVKMKEKGDIPEGYSVSREKKERFSLILESASTNQTSMYLCASTHEVDEKLFFGSGTQLSVL.

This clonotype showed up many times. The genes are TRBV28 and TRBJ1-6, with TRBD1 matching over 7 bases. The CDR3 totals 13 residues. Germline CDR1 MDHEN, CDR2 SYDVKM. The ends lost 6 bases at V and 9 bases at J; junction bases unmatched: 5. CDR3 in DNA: TGTGCCAGCAGCCCGGACAGGTCTTCACCCCTCCACTTT. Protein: CASSPDRSSPLHF. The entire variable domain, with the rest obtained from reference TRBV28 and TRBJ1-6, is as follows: DVKVTQSSRYLVKRTGEKVFLECVQDMDHENMFWYRQDPGLGLRLIYFSYDVKMKEKGDIPEGYSVSREKKERFSLILESASTNQTSMYLCASSPDRSSPLHFGNGTRLTVT.

The CDR3 reads CAGRGTSGSYNEQFF. CDR3 coding DNA: TGTGCCGGCAGAGGGACTAGCGGGTCCTACAATGAGCAGTTCTTC. The chain couples TRBV30 to TRBJ2-1; 12 nucleotides agree with TRBD2. The germline CDR1 and CDR2 sequences are GTSNPN and SVGIG (reference sequence). The CDR3 sequence is 15 residues long. The V and J ends lost 8 bases and 1 base, in that order; junction bases with no gene match: 6.

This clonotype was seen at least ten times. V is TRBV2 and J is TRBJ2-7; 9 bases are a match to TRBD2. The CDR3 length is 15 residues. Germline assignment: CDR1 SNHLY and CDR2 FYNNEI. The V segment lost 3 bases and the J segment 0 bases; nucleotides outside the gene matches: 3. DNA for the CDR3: TGTGCCAGCAGTGAGACTAGCGGACTCTCCTACGAGCAGTACTTC. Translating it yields CASSETSGLSYEQYF. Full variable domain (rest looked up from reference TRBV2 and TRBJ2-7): EPEVTQTPSHQVTQMGQEVILRCVPISNHLYFYWYRQILGQKVEFLVSFYNNEISEKSEIFDDQFSVERPDGSNFTLKIRSTKLEDSAMYFCASSETSGLSYEQYFGPGTRLTVT.

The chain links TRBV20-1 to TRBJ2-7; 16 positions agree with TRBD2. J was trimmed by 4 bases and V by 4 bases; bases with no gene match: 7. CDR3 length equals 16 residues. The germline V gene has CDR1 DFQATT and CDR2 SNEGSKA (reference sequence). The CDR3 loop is CSAKGLAGGRRYEQYF. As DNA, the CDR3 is TGCAGTGCTAAGGGACTAGCGGGGGGGCGACGGTACGAGCAGTACTTC.

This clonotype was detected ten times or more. CDR3 nucleotides: TGCAGTGCTAGTCACCGACCGCTGAACACTGAAGCTTTCTTT. It yields the protein CSASHRPLNTEAFF. The chain employs TRBV20-1 and TRBJ1-1; D ambiguous. Per the germline V gene, CDR1 is DFQATT and CDR2 is SNEGSKA (reference sequence). Trimming stripped 3 bases from V and 0 bases from J, with 11 bases between. The CDR3 consists of 14 residues.

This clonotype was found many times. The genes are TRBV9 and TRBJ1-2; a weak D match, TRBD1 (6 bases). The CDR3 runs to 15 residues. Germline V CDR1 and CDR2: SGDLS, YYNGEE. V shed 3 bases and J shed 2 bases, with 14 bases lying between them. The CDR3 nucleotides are TGTGCCAGCAGCGGGACAGTTAACCTCAACTATGGCTACACCTTC. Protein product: CASSGTVNLNYGYTF.

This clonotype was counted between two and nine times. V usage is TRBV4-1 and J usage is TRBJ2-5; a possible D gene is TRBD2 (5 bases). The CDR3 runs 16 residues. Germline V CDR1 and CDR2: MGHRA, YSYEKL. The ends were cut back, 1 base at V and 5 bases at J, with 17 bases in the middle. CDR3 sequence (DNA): TGCGCCAGCAGCCAAGCCCCAGAGGGCGGGTATGAGACCCAGTACTTC. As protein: CASSQAPEGGYETQYF.

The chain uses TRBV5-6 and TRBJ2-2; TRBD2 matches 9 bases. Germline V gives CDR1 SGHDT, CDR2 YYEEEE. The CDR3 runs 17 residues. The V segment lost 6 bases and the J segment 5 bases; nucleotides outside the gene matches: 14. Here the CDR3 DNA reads TGTGCCAGCACCCCCTGGGGTCTAGCGGGATGGACCGGGGAGCTGTTTTTT. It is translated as CASTPWGLAGWTGELFF.

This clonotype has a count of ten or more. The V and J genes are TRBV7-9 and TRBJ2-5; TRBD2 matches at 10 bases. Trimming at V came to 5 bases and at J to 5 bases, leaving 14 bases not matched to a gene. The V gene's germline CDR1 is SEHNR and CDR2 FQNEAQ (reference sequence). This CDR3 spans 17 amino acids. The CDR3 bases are TGTGCCAGCAGCGCCTTCCCCGCTAGCGGGAGAGGGGAGACCCAGTACTTC. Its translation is CASSAFPASGRGETQYF.

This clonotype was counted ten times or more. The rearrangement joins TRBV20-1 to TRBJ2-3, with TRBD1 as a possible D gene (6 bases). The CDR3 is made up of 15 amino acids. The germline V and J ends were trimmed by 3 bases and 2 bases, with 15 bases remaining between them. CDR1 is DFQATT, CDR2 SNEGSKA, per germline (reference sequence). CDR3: CSASHPRDNTDTQYF. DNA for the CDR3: TGCAGTGCTAGCCATCCTCGGGACAACACAGATACGCAGTATTTT.

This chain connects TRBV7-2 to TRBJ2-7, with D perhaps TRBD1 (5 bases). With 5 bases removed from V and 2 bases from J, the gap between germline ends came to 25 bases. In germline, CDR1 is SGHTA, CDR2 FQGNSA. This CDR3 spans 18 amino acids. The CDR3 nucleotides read TGTGCCAGCAGCCCTCTGAATCGGCCAAGGGGCCAAGCCTACGAGCAGTACTTC. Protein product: CASSPLNRPRGQAYEQYF.

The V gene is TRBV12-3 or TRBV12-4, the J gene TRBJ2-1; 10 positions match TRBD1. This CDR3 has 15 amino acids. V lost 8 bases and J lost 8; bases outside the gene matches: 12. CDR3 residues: CASLNPGQGNDEQFF. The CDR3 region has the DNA TGTGCCAGCCTTAATCCGGGACAGGGGAACGATGAGCAGTTCTTC.

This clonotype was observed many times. The CDR3 DNA follows: TGTGCCTGGAGTGTCCCCCCCACCGGGGAGCTGTTTTTT. Its translation is CAWSVPPTGELFF. The chain joins TRBV30 to TRBJ2-2; D unresolved. V shed 0 bases and J shed 4 bases, with 6 bases lying between them. CDR3 size: 13 residues. Germline V gives CDR1 GTSNPN, CDR2 SVGIG (reference sequence).

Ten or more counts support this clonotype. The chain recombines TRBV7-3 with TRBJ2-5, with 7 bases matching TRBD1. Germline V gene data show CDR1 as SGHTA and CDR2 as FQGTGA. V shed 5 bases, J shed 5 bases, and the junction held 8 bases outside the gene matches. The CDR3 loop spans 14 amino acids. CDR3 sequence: CASSPLQGWETQYF. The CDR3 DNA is TGTGCCAGCAGCCCCCTACAGGGGTGGGAGACCCAGTACTTC. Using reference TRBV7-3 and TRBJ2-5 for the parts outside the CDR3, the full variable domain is GAGVSQTPSNKVTEKGKYVELRCDPISGHTALYWYRQSLGQGPEFLIYFQGTGAADDSGLPNDRFFAVRPEGSVSTLKIQRTERGDSAVYLCASSPLQGWETQYFGPGTRLLVL.

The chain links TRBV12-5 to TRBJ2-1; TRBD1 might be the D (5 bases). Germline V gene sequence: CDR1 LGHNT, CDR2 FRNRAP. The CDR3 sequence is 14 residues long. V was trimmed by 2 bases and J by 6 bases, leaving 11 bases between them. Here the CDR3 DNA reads TGTGCTAGTGGTTTGATACAGGAGCCCAATGAGCAGTTCTTC. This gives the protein CASGLIQEPNEQFF.

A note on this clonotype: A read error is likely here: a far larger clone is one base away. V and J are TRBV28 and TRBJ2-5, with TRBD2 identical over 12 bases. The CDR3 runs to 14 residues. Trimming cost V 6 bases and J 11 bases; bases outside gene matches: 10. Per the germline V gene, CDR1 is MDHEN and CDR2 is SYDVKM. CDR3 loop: CASRLAGGPNEQYF. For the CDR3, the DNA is TGTGCCAGCAGGCTAGCGGGAGGGCCGAATGAGCAGTACTTC. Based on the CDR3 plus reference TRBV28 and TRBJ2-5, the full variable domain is DVKVTQSSRYLVKRTGEKVFLECVQDMDHENMFWYRQDPGLGLRLIYFSYDVKMKEKGDIPEGYSVSREKKERFSLILESASTNQTSMYLCASRLAGGPNEQYFGPGTRLLVL.

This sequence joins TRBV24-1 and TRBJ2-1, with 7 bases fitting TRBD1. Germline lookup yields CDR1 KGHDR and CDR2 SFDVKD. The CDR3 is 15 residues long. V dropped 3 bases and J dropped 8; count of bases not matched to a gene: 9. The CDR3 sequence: CATSDLGTEKDEQFF. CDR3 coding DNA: TGTGCCACCAGTGATCTGGGGACAGAAAAGGATGAGCAGTTCTTC.

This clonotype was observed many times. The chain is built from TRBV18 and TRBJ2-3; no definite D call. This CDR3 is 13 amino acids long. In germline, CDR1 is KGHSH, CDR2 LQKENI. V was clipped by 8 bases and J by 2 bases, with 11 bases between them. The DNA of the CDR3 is TGTGCCAGCAGCCCCGGCCTCACAGATACGCAGTATTTT. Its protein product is CASSPGLTDTQYF.

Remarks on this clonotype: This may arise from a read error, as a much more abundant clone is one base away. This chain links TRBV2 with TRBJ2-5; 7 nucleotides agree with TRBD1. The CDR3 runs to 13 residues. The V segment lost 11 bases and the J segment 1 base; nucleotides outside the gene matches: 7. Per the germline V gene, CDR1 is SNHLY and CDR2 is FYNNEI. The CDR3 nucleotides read TGTGCCGGCACCGGACAGGTCCAAGAGACCCAGTACTTC. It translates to CAGTGQVQETQYF.